This passage covers 11 T cell receptor beta chains from one sample sequenced in a study of blood T cell repertoires in COVID-19. Sequenced by immunoSEQ multiplex PCR; TCRdb stores in-frame clones only, minus some. The sample carries fewer than 300,000 clones, around 89% recorded once. The sequenced sample consisted of PBMCs or T cells enriched from blood (not recorded which). Receptors originate from a woman aged 40 to 55 with acute COVID-19.

In this sample, this clone turned up a few times. The genes are TRBV5-4 and TRBJ2-7, with 8 bases aligning to TRBD1. CDR3 size: 13 residues. Germline V gene sequence: CDR1 SGHNT, CDR2 YYREEE (reference sequence). The junction had 4 bases not matched to a gene; V was cut back by 4 bases and J by 4 bases. In nucleotides, the CDR3 is TGTGCCAGCAGCGAGGGACAGGCTTACGAGCAGTACGTC. Translated: CASSEGQAYEQYV.

CDR3 coding DNA: TGTGCCAGCCATCGGGGAGCCGCCTTAGATGGCTACACCTTC. It translates to CASHRGAALDGYTF. This chain connects TRBV6-5 to TRBJ1-2, with unresolved D. V was clipped by 8 bases and J by 6 bases, with 19 bases between them. Germline CDR1 reads MNHEY; CDR2 reads SVGAGI. The length of the CDR3 is 14 residues.

The chain links TRBV27 to TRBJ2-7; possible D gene TRBD2, 6 bases. Germline loops: CDR1 MNHEY, CDR2 SMNVEV (reference sequence). Trimming removed 5 bases at V and 7 bases at J, with 12 bases between. The CDR3 has 12 residues. The CDR3 is CASSPPGREQYF. The CDR3 nucleotides are TGTGCCAGCAGTCCCCCTGGGAGGGAGCAGTACTTC.

The chain carries TRBV9 and TRBJ2-1, with a tentative D call TRBD2 (6 bases). Per the germline V gene, CDR1 is SGDLS and CDR2 is YYNGEE. CDR3 length equals 12 residues. V was shortened by 0 bases and J by 12 bases, with 10 bases between the two germline ends. This CDR3 reads CASSVVGGRQFF. Written as DNA, the CDR3 is TGTGCCAGCAGCGTAGTGGGAGGACGGCAGTTCTTC.

The J gene is TRBJ2-2, the V gene TRBV30; the D is unclear. V was clipped by 4 bases and J by 2 bases, with 14 bases between them. The CDR3 length is 15 residues. Germline V gene lookup returns CDR1 GTSNPN and CDR2 SVGIG (reference sequence). CDR3 in amino acids: CAWNPAPTNTGELFF. CDR3 bases: TGTGCCTGGAACCCAGCGCCGACTAACACCGGGGAGCTGTTTTTT.

This chain connects TRBV6-1 to TRBJ1-1; D is unclear. The germline gives CDR1 MNHNS, CDR2 SASEGT. The V gene lost 3 bases and the J gene lost 5 bases, with 10 bases spanning the gap. This CDR3 has 13 residues. The CDR3: CASSDGRGTEAFF. The DNA for the CDR3 is TGTGCCAGCAGTGACGGGCGAGGGACTGAAGCTTTCTTT.

The chain joins TRBV28 to TRBJ2-7; D is possibly TRBD2 (6 bases). V dropped 8 bases and J dropped 0 bases, with 20 bases sitting between them. CDR1 and CDR2 from the germline V gene are MDHEN and SYDVKM. CDR3 length: 16 amino acids. CDR3 coding DNA: TGTGCCAGCCATTCCATACGCGGGGCGAGCTCCTACGAGCAGTACTTC. Its translation is CASHSIRGASSYEQYF.

This clone has only one observation. The V gene is TRBV19, the J gene TRBJ1-2; D may be TRBD1 (6 bases). Germline V lookup: CDR1 LNHDA, CDR2 SQIVND (reference sequence). With 8 bases removed from V and 4 bases from J, the gap between germline ends came to 14 bases. The CDR3 is made up of 13 amino acids. CDR3 sequence reads: CASRSGQAYGYTF. The CDR3 DNA is TGTGCCAGTCGATCGGGACAAGCCTATGGCTACACCTTC.

The chain has TRBV3-1 (or the pseudogene TRBV3-2) and TRBJ2-5; D remains unclear. The CDR3 is 14 residues long. CDR1 is LGHDT and CDR2 is YNNKEL in the germline V gene (reference sequence). Trimming shortened V by 3 bases and J by 2 bases, and 10 bases separated the two germline ends. The CDR3 sequence: CASSHVTIQETQYF. The CDR3 nucleotides are TGTGCCAGCAGCCATGTCACTATACAAGAGACCCAGTACTTC.

V usage is TRBV30 and J usage is TRBJ2-7; D might be TRBD2 (6 bases). Trimming cost V 2 bases and J 2 bases, with 10 bases left between them. The CDR3 covers 13 residues. Germline assignment: CDR1 GTSNPN and CDR2 SVGIG (reference sequence). The CDR3 sequence: CAWSWREAYEQYF. In DNA form, the CDR3 reads TGTGCCTGGAGTTGGCGGGAAGCCTACGAGCAGTACTTC.

V usage is TRBV5-1 and J usage is TRBJ1-1, with TRBD1 as a possible D gene (5 bases). V lost 0 bases to trimming and J lost 1 base, with 10 bases between them. CDR1 SGHRS and CDR2 YFSETQ come from the germline V gene. This CDR3 spans 15 amino acids. The CDR3 DNA is TGCGCCAGCAGCTTGGGATACGGGGGGAACACTGAAGCTTTCTTT. Translation: CASSLGYGGNTEAFF.